This entry is about one T cell receptor (beta chain). Germline trimming cut 0 bases from V and 7 bases from J; bases unmatched to any gene: 3. CDR1 and CDR2 (germline): MNHEY, SVGAGI. This CDR3 is built from 15 residues. This entry is derived from a study of blood T cell repertoires in COVID-19. Method: immunoSEQ multiplex PCR; TCRdb's copy keeps in-frame clones and lacks some. The repertoire has 150,000 to 250,000 clones, around four fifths of them found once; the top ten carry 10% to 15%. Recovered status applied to Cohort 3 donors who had two consecutive negative PCRs. It also applied to those with clearance or with symptom resolution.

The material sequenced was PBMCs or T cells enriched from blood (not recorded which). This TCR derives from a man between 40 and 49 years old who had recovered from COVID-19. V usage is TRBV6-5 and J usage is TRBJ2-1; 10 bases map to TRBD1. The CDR3 loop is CASSYSWDRGNEQFF. The CDR3 region has the DNA TGTGCCAGCAGTTACTCATGGGACAGGGGAAATGAGCAGTTCTTC.